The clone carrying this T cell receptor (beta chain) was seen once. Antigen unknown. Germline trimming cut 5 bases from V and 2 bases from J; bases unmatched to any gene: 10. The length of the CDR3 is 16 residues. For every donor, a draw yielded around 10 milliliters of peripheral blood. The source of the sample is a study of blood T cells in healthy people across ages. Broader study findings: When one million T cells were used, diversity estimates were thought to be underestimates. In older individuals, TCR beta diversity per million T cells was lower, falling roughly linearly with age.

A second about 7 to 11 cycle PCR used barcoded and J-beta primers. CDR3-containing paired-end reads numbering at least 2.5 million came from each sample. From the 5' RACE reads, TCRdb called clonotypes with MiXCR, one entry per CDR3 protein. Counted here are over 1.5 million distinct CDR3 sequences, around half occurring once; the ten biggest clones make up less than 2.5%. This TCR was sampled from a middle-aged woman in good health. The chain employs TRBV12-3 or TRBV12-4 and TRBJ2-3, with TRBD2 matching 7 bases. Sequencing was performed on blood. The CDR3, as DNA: TGTGCCAGCAGTCCTCTCGGGCGGGGGTTCACAGATACGCAGTATTTT. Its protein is CASSPLGRGFTDTQYF.